A single T cell receptor beta chain is shown here with its context. This entry is derived from a study of technical replicates of blood from several donors. Germline V lookup: CDR1 MDHEN, CDR2 SYDVKM. Trimming at V came to 4 bases and at J to 2 bases, leaving 9 bases not matched to a gene. The CDR3 sequence is 17 residues long. Clones were read by immunoSEQ multiplex PCR, and TCRdb kept only the in-frame ones, dropping some. The profile covers approximately 88,000 clones, with around 96% appearing a single time and approximately 0.32% taken by the ten largest. The sample comprised T cells isolated from PBMCs. The chain links TRBV28 to TRBJ2-1; TRBD2 matches 9 bases. The sequence was obtained from a human donor in good health. CDR3 coding DNA: TGTGCCAGCAGTTCAACAGTAGCGGGAGAGGCCTACAATGAGCAGTTCTTC. Translated, it gives CASSSTVAGEAYNEQFF.